This TCR beta chain was found in a study of T cell changes during pregnancy in multiple sclerosis. This clone was picked up one time. V was clipped by 2 bases and J by 2 bases; unmatched bases: 2. The CDR3 has 15 residues. Germline V gene lookup returns CDR1 MDHEN and CDR2 SYDVKM. Using immunoSEQ multiplex PCR, the repertoire was profiled, and TCRdb retains in-frame clones only, with some absent. The sample records tens of thousands of clones, roughly nine tenths being singletons. The chain has TRBV28 and TRBJ1-3; 8 bases align to TRBD1. The clonotype was recovered from a female donor with multiple sclerosis, enrolled in a pregnancy study. Source: CD4+ T cells from peripheral blood mononuclear cells, taken before pregnancy. The CDR3 bases are TGTGCCAGCAGTTTACAGGGGGCGCCTGGAAACACCATATATTTT. Amino acid sequence: CASSLQGAPGNTIYF.